This TCR beta chain was captured in a study of T cells in Graves' hyperthyroidism and ophthalmopathy. The CDR3 loop spans 13 amino acids. With 4 bases removed from V and 3 bases from J, the gap between germline ends came to 9 bases. Germline CDR1 and CDR2: MNHEY and SMNVEV (reference sequence). Researchers amplified the TCR beta CDR3 regions from RNA transcripts. HTBI primers were the set used in a first-round RT-PCR of the TCR CDR3. One entry per CDR3 protein, called by TCRdb with MiXCR from the multiplex PCR reads. The sample contains roughly 550,000 distinct CDR3 sequences, about 16% of which appear only once. This clonotype was observed at least ten times.

The receptor was derived from a woman aged 25 to 39 with Graves' ophthalmopathy. The chain links TRBV27 to TRBJ2-5; D gene ambiguous. Sequenced sample: blood. The CDR3 DNA reads as TGTGCCAGCAGTTCGTATGGGAAAGAGACCCAGTACTTC. Translating it yields CASSSYGKETQYF.